The clone carrying this T cell receptor (beta chain) was recorded once. The data derive from a study of blood T cell repertoires in COVID-19. Across the whole study: From the United States, Italy and Spain came samples of acute and convalescent COVID-19. PBMCs, B-cell-depleted T cells, or T cells provided the cDNA or gDNA that made up the material.

Per germline, CDR1 MDHEN and CDR2 SYDVKM. CDR3 length: 12 residues. V shed 5 bases and J 7 bases; nucleotides not matched to a gene: 4. In the authors' methods: Reference gene primer amplification gave estimated nucleated cell counts. Clones were read by immunoSEQ multiplex PCR, and TCRdb kept only the in-frame ones, dropping some. V, J and clone size are those of that table, while D and trimming were read from the DNA. The profile shows 130,000 or so clones, about 89% of them singletons. J is TRBJ1-2 and V is TRBV28; 7 bases align to TRBD1. Sequencing used peripheral blood. This TCR derives from a man aged 60 to 69 with COVID-19, enrolled during active disease. Here the CDR3 DNA reads TGTGCCAGCAGTATAGGACAGGCTGGCTACACCTTC. Translation gives CASSIGQAGYTF.